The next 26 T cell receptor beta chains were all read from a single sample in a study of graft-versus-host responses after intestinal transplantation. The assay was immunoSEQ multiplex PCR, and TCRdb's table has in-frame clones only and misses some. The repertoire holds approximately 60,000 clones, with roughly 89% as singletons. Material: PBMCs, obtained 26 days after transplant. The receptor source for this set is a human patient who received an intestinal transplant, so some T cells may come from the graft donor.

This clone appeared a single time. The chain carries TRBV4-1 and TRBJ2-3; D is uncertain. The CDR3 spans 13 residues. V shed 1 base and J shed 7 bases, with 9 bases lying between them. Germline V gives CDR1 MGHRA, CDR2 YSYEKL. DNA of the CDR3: TGCGCCAGCAGCCAAGTCCTCTCTTATACGCAGTATTTT. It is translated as CASSQVLSYTQYF.

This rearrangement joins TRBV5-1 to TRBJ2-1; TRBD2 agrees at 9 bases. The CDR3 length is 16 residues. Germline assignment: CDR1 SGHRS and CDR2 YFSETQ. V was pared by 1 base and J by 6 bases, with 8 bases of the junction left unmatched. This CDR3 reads CASSLTSGHLGNEQFF. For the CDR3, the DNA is TGCGCCAGCAGCTTGACTAGCGGGCATCTGGGCAATGAGCAGTTCTTC.

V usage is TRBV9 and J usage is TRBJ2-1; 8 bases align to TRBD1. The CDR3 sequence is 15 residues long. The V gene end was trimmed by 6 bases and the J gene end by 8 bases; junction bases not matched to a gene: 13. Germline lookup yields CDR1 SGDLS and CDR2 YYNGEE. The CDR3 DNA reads TGTGCCAGCACGAGGCAGGGGGCCGCACGCGATGAGCAGTTCTTC. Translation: CASTRQGAARDEQFF. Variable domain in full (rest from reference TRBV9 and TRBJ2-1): DSGVTQTPKHLITATGQRVTLRCSPRSGDLSVYWYQQSLDQGLQFLIQYYNGEERAKGNILERFSAQQFPDLHSELNLSSLELGDSALYFCASTRQGAARDEQFFGPGTRLTVL.

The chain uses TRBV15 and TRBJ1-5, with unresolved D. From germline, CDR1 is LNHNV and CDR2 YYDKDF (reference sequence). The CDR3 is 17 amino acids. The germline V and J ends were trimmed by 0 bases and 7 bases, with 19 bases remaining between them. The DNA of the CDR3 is TGTGCCACCAGCAGAGATCTTGTGGCTTCCTCGGGGCAGCCCCAGCATTTT. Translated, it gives CATSRDLVASSGQPQHF.

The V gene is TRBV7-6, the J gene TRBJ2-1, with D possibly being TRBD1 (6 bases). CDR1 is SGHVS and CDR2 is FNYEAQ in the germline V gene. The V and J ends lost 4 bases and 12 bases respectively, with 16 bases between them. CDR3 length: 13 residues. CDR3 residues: CASSSLDSSGQFF. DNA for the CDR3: TGTGCCAGCAGCTCCTTGGACAGTTCGGGGCAGTTCTTC.

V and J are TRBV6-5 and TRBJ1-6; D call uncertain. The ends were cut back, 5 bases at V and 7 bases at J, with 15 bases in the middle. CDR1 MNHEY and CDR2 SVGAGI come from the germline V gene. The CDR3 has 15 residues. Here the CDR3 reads CASSRSQQRNSPLHF. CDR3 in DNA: TGTGCCAGCAGTCGTTCCCAACAGCGGAATTCACCCCTCCACTTT.

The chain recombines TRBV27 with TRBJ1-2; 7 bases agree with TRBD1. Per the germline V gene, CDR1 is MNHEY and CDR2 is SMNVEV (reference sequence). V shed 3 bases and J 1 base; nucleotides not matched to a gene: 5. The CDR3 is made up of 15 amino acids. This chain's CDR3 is CASSFSGQINYGYTF. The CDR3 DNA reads TGTGCCAGCAGTTTCTCGGGACAGATTAACTATGGCTACACCTTC.

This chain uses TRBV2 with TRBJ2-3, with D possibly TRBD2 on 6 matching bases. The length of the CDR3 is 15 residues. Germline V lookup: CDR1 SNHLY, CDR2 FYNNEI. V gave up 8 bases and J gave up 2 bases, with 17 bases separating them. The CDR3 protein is CASGGTLRVTDTQYF. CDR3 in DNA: TGTGCCAGCGGGGGGACTTTGAGGGTCACAGATACGCAGTATTTT.

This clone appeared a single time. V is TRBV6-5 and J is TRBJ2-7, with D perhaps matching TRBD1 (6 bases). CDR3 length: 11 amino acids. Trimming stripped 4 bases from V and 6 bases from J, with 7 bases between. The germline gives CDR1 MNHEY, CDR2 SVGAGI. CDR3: CASSSGAEQYF. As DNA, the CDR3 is TGTGCCAGCAGTTCAGGGGCCGAGCAGTACTTC.

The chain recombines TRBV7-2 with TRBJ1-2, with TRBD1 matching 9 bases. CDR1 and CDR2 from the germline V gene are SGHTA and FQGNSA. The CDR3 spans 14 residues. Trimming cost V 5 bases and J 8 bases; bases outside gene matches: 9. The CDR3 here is CASSGGQGAGGYTF. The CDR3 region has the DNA TGTGCCAGCAGCGGGGGACAGGGCGCGGGAGGCTACACCTTC.

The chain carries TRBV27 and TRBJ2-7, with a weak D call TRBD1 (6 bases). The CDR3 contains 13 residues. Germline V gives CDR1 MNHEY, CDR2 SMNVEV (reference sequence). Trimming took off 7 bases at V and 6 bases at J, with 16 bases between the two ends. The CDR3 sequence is CASKVTEGGEQYF. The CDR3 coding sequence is TGTGCCAGCAAGGTGACAGAAGGGGGCGAGCAGTACTTC.

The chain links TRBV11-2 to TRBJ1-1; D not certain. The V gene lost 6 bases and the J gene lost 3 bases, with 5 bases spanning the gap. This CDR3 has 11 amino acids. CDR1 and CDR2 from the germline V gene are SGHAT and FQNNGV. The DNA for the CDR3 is TGTGCCAGCAGACTTGACACTGAAGCTTTCTTT. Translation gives CASRLDTEAFF. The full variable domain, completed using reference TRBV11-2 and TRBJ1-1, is EAGVAQSPRYKIIEKRQSVAFWCNPISGHATLYWYQQILGQGPKLLIQFQNNGVVDDSQLPKDRFSAERLKGVDSTLKIQPAKLEDSAVYLCASRLDTEAFFGQGTRLTVV.

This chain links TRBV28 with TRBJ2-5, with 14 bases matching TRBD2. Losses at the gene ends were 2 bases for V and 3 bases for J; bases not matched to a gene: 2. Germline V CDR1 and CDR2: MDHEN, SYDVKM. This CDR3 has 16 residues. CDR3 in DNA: TGTGCCAGCAGTTTAAGACTAGCGGGGGGGGAAGAGACCCAGTACTTC. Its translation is CASSLRLAGGEETQYF.

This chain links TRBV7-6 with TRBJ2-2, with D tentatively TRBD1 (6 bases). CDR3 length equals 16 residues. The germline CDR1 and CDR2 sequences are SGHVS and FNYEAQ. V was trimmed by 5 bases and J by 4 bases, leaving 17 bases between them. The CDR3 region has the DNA TGTGCCAGCAGCCCCACACAGGGTTTCCCCACCGGGGAGCTGTTTTTT. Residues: CASSPTQGFPTGELFF.

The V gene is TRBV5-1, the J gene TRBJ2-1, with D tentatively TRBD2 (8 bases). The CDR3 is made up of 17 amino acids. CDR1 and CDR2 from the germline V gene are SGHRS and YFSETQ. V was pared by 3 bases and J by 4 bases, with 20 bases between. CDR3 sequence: CASSSTVAGTDYNEQFF. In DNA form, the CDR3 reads TGCGCCAGCAGCTCTACAGTAGCGGGGACAGATTACAATGAGCAGTTCTTC.

The CDR3 nucleotides are TGTGCCAGCAGCCCCGGGACACAAGATACGCAGTATTTT. It yields the protein CASSPGTQDTQYF. The genes are TRBV7-3 and TRBJ2-3; D might be TRBD1 (6 bases). Germline-derived CDR1 and CDR2 are SGHTA and FQGTGA. V lost 5 bases and J lost 5, with 11 bases in between. The CDR3 length is 13 residues.

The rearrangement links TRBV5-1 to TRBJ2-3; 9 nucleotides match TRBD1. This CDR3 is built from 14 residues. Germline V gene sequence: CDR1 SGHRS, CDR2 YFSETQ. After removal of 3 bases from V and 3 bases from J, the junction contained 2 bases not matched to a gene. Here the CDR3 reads CASSSGTGTDTQYF. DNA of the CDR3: TGCGCCAGCAGCTCGGGGACAGGGACAGATACGCAGTATTTT. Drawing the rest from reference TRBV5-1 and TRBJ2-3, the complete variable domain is KAGVTQTPRYLIKTRGQQVTLSCSPISGHRSVSWYQQTPGQGLQFLFEYFSETQRNKGNFPGRFSGRQFSNSRSEMNVSTLELGDSALYLCASSSGTGTDTQYFGPGTRLTVL.

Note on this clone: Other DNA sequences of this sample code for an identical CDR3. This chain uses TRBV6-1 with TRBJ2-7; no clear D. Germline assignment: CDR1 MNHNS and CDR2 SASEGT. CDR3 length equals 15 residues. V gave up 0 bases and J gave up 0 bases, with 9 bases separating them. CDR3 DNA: TGTGCCAGCAGTGAAGCCCCCGCTAGCTCCTACGAGCAGTACGTC. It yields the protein CASSEAPASSYEQYV.

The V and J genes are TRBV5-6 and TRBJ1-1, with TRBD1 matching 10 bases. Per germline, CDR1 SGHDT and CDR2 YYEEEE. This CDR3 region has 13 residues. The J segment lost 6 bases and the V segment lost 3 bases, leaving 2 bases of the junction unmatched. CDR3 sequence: CASSSGTGAEAFF. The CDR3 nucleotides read TGTGCCAGCAGCTCCGGGACAGGGGCTGAAGCTTTCTTT.

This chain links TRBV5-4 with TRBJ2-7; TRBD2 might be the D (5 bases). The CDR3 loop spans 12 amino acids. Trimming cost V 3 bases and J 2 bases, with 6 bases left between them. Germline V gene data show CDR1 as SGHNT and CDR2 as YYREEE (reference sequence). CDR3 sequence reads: CASSSGTYEQYF. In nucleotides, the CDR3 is TGTGCCAGCAGCTCCGGGACCTACGAGCAGTACTTC.

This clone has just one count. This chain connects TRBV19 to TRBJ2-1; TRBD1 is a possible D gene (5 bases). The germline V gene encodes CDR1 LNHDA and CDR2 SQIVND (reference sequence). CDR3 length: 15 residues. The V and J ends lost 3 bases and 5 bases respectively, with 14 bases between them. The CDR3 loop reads CASSIRGPGDNEQFF. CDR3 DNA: TGTGCCAGTAGTATTAGGGGTCCCGGCGACAATGAGCAGTTCTTC.

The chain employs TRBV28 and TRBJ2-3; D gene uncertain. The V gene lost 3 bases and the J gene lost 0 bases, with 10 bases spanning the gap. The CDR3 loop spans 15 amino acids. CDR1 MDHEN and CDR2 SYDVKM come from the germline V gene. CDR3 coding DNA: TGTGCCAGCAGTTTCGGTGAATCTAGCACAGATACGCAGTATTTT. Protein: CASSFGESSTDTQYF.

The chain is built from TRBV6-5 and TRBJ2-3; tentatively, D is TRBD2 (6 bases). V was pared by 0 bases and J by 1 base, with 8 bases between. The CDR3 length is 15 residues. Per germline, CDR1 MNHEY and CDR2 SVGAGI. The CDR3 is CASSYSRGRTDTQYF. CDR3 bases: TGTGCCAGCAGTTACTCGCGGGGCCGCACAGATACGCAGTATTTT.

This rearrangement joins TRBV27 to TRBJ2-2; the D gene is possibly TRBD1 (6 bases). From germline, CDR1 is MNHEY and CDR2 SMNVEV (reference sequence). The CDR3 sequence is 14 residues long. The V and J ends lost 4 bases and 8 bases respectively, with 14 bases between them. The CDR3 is CASSSLGAPGELFF. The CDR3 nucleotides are TGTGCCAGCAGTTCTCTGGGGGCACCAGGGGAGCTGTTTTTT.

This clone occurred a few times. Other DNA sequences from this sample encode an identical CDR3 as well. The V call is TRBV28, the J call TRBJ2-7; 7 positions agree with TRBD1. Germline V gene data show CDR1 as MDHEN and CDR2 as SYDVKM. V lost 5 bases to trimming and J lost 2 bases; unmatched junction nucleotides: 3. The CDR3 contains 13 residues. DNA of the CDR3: TGTGCCAGCAGTCCGACAGGGACCTACGAGCAGTACGTC. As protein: CASSPTGTYEQYV.

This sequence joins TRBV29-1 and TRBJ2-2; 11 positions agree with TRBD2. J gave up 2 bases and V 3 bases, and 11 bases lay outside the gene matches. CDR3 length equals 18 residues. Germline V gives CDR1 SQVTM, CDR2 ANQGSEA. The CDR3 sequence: CSVESVAGGVSNTGELFF. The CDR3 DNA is TGCAGCGTTGAGTCTGTAGCGGGAGGGGTGTCAAACACCGGGGAGCTGTTTTTT.